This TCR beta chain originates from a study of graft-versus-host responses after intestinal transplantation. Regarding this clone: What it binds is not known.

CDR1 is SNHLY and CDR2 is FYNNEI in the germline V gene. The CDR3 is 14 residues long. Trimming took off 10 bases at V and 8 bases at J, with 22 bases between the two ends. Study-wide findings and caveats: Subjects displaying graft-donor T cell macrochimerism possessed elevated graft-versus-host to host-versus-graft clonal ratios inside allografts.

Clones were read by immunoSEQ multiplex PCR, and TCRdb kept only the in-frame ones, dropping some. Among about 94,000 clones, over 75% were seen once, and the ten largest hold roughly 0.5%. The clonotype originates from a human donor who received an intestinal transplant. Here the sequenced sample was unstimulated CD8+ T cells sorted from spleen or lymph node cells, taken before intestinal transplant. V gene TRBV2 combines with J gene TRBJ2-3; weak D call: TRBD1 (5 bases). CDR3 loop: CAILRAGWGGTQYF. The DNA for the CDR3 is TGTGCCATCCTCCGGGCCGGATGGGGCGGTACGCAGTATTTT.